Listed below are T cell receptor beta chains from one sample, sequenced in a study of cytomegalovirus exposure and HLA in healthy donors. The repertoire was sequenced with immunoSEQ multiplex PCR; TCRdb's copy has only in-frame clones and lacks some. The sample yields 150,000 to 200,000 clones, roughly 79% seen once. The sequencing sample was made of PBMCs. Source of these receptors: a woman between 18 and 29 years old in good health and CMV-seropositive. CDR3s include the opening cysteine and the closing phenylalanine or tryptophan. The D gene is left open where the match is weak. Only some rows state a clone size, as once, few, many or a class for expanded clones.

v_call: TRBV6-5
clone_size: .
j_call: TRBJ1-3
d_call: .
cdr3_nt: TGTGCCAGCCGGGACAACTCTGGAAACACCATATATTTT
cdr3_aa: CASRDNSGNTIYF

v_call: TRBV7-9
clone_size: .
j_call: TRBJ2-3
d_call: TRBD2
cdr3_nt: TGTGCCAGCAGGCCTAGACCCCCGGGGGGGCCAGATACGCAGTATTTT
cdr3_aa: CASRPRPPGGPDTQYF

v_call: TRBV5-1
clone_size: once
j_call: TRBJ2-1
d_call: TRBD2
cdr3_nt: TGCACCAGCAGCTGGGCCCCGGGACTAGCGGGGGAGGGGTCCGATGAGCAGTTCTTC
cdr3_aa: CTSSWAPGLAGEGSDEQFF

v_call: TRBV14
clone_size: few
j_call: TRBJ2-2
d_call: .
cdr3_nt: TGTGCCAGCAGACCGCTGGGGCACCCGAACACCGGGGAGCTGTTTTTT
cdr3_aa: CASRPLGHPNTGELFF

v_call: TRBV4-2
clone_size: .
j_call: TRBJ1-4
d_call: .
cdr3_nt: TGTGCCAGCAGCCAAGATGGGGCAGCAACTAATGAAAAACTGTTTTTT
cdr3_aa: CASSQDGAATNEKLFF

v_call: TRBV7-9
clone_size: .
j_call: TRBJ2-5
d_call: .
cdr3_nt: TGTGCCATCGGCCCACAGACGTGGGAGACCCAGTACTTC
cdr3_aa: CAIGPQTWETQYF

v_call: TRBV5-1
clone_size: .
j_call: TRBJ2-1
d_call: .
cdr3_nt: TGCGCCAGCAGCTTGGGTCCGGGATCCTACAATGAGCAGTTCTTC
cdr3_aa: CASSLGPGSYNEQFF

v_call: TRBV9
clone_size: few
j_call: TRBJ2-1
d_call: TRBD2
cdr3_nt: TGTGCCAGCAGCGTAGTGTCGGGGGGGCTGGATGAGCAGTTCTTC
cdr3_aa: CASSVVSGGLDEQFF

v_call: TRBV7-9
clone_size: .
j_call: TRBJ2-2
d_call: TRBD1
cdr3_nt: TGTTCCAGCAGCTTCACAGGGGGCAGCGGGGAGCTGTTTTTT
cdr3_aa: CSSSFTGGSGELFF

v_call: TRBV5-4
clone_size: .
j_call: TRBJ2-2
d_call: TRBD2
cdr3_nt: TGTGCCAGCAGCTTTAGTCTAGCGGGTTTGAACACCGGGGAGCTGTTTTTT
cdr3_aa: CASSFSLAGLNTGELFF

v_call: TRBV7-2
clone_size: once
j_call: TRBJ1-1
d_call: .
cdr3_nt: TGTGCCAGCAGCTTAGTAACGGGAGAAATGAACACTGAAGCTTTCTTT
cdr3_aa: CASSLVTGEMNTEAFF

v_call: TRBV19
clone_size: .
j_call: TRBJ1-5
d_call: TRBD1
cdr3_nt: TGTGCCAGTAGGATCCGGAGCAGGGGGGATCAGCCCCAGCATTTT
cdr3_aa: CASRIRSRGDQPQHF

v_call: TRBV2
clone_size: .
j_call: TRBJ1-6
d_call: .
cdr3_nt: TGTGCCAGCAGTGTTGGGGAGTCACCCCTCCACTTT
cdr3_aa: CASSVGESPLHF

v_call: TRBV7-9
clone_size: few
j_call: TRBJ1-1
d_call: .
cdr3_nt: TGTGCCAGCAGCCTTATGGGGCTGAACACTGAAGCTTTCTTT
cdr3_aa: CASSLMGLNTEAFF

v_call: TRBV30
clone_size: .
j_call: TRBJ1-4
d_call: .
cdr3_nt: TGTGCCTGGAGTGGGAGACAGAATGAAAAACTGTTTTTT
cdr3_aa: CAWSGRQNEKLFF

v_call: TRBV30
clone_size: .
j_call: TRBJ2-7
d_call: .
cdr3_nt: TGTGCCTGGAGTGTACATATCCACGAGCAGTACTTC
cdr3_aa: CAWSVHIHEQYF

v_call: TRBV11-2
clone_size: once
j_call: TRBJ2-1
d_call: TRBD1
cdr3_nt: TGTGCCAGCAGCGTCGACAGGGGGACCTACAATGAGCAGTTCTTC
cdr3_aa: CASSVDRGTYNEQFF

v_call: TRBV15
clone_size: .
j_call: TRBJ2-5
d_call: TRBD2
cdr3_nt: TGTGCCACCAGCAGAGATATCGGCGGGGGGGCCGGAGAGACCCAGTACTTC
cdr3_aa: CATSRDIGGGAGETQYF

v_call: TRBV18
clone_size: .
j_call: TRBJ2-2
d_call: .
cdr3_nt: TGTGCCAGCTCACCAACACTACCGGGGGACACCGGGGAGCTGTTTTTT
cdr3_aa: CASSPTLPGDTGELFF

v_call: TRBV30
clone_size: .
j_call: TRBJ2-1
d_call: .
cdr3_nt: TGTGCCTGGAGTAGGCTCGGGAATAAGCAGTTCTTC
cdr3_aa: CAWSRLGNKQFF